A single T cell receptor beta chain is shown here with its context. Individuals aged 18 to 89 years were recruited from about two dozen US areas. Participant reports of clinical history set cohort assignment. The data originate from a study of blood T cell repertoires in COVID-19. In the original processing: Counts of nucleated cells, estimated from reference gene primer amplification, were obtained. Profiling relied on immunoSEQ multiplex PCR, and the TCRdb table lists in-frame clones only, not all of them. V and J calls and clone size are those listed in that table; D and trimming were worked out from the DNA. The table shows fewer than 350,000 clones, with 88% occurring only once. This CDR3 region has 15 residues. After removal of 5 bases from V and 12 bases from J, the junction contained 16 bases not matched to a gene. The germline CDR1 and CDR2 sequences are SGHAT and FQDESV (reference sequence).

The V call is TRBV11-1, the J call TRBJ2-1; 7 bases are shared with TRBD2. The sample consisted of PBMCs or T cells enriched from blood (not recorded which). This TCR was sampled from a woman in her 30s who had been exposed to COVID-19. CDR3 coding DNA: TGTGCCAGCAGCCCCCAGGGAGGGACGCCAATGGGGCAGTTCTTC. The encoded protein is CASSPQGGTPMGQFF.